Shown below are 10 T cell receptor beta chains from a single sample sequenced in a study of blood T cell repertoires in COVID-19. Method: immunoSEQ multiplex PCR; TCRdb's copy keeps in-frame clones and lacks some. The sample consists of approximately 53,000 clones, 82% of them appearing once. The sample comprised peripheral blood. The receptors stem from a woman in her sixties or seventies with acute or convalescent COVID-19.

This clone was counted a few times. This sequence joins TRBV5-6 and TRBJ2-1, with a weak D call TRBD1 (6 bases). Trimming pared 3 bases from V and 7 bases from J, leaving 17 bases between. Germline V CDR1 and CDR2: SGHDT, YYEEEE. The CDR3 has 15 residues. The CDR3 is CASSSRGSMRNEQFF. The CDR3 DNA is TGTGCCAGCAGCTCCAGGGGTTCCATGCGGAATGAGCAGTTCTTC. The full variable domain, in which reference TRBV5-6 and TRBJ2-1 provide the parts outside the CDR3, is DAGVTQSPTHLIKTRGQQVTLRCSPKSGHDTVSWYQQALGQGPQFIFQYYEEEERQRGNFPDRFSGHQFPNYSSELNVNALLLGDSALYLCASSSRGSMRNEQFFGPGTRLTVL.

J is TRBJ2-7 and V is TRBV2; no definite D call. Germline CDR1 SNHLY, CDR2 FYNNEI. The CDR3 length is 12 residues. Trimming shortened V by 2 bases and J by 4 bases, and 6 bases separated the two germline ends. The CDR3 loop is CASSETRYEQYF. The DNA of the CDR3 is TGTGCCAGCAGTGAAACGCGGTACGAGCAGTACTTC.

The chain uses TRBV5-6 and TRBJ1-2, with 7 bases aligning to TRBD1. Germline-derived CDR1 and CDR2 are SGHDT and YYEEEE. The CDR3 is 13 amino acids. Trimming cost V 3 bases and J 2 bases; bases outside gene matches: 1. CDR3 amino acids: CASSSTGNYGYTF. CDR3 coding DNA: TGTGCCAGCAGCTCGACAGGGAACTATGGCTACACCTTC.

The chain has TRBV29-1 and TRBJ1-2, with D possibly being TRBD1 (6 bases). V was pared by 7 bases and J by 4 bases, with 16 bases between. The CDR3 is 13 residues long. Germline V gene sequence: CDR1 SQVTM, CDR2 ANQGSEA. The CDR3 reads CSAASGDPYGYTF. The CDR3, as DNA: TGCAGCGCAGCGTCAGGGGATCCCTATGGCTACACCTTC. Variable domain in full (rest from reference TRBV29-1 and TRBJ1-2): SAVISQKPSRDICQRGTSLTIQCQVDSQVTMMFWYRQQPGQSLTLIATANQGSEATYESGFVIDKFPISRPNLTFSTLTVSNMSPEDSSIYLCSAASGDPYGYTFGSGTRLTVV.

A few counts support this clone. The V call is TRBV7-9, the J call TRBJ2-7; D is perhaps TRBD2 (6 bases). Trimming removed 6 bases at V and 6 bases at J, with 9 bases between. This CDR3 has 11 residues. CDR1 SEHNR and CDR2 FQNEAQ come from the germline V gene (reference sequence). CDR3 region: CASRGLTEQYF. In DNA form, the CDR3 reads TGTGCCAGCAGGGGACTTACCGAGCAGTACTTC. Filled out from reference TRBV7-9 and TRBJ2-7, the complete variable domain reads DTGVSQNPRHKITKRGQNVTFRCDPISEHNRLYWYRQTLGQGPEFLTYFQNEAQLEKSRLLSDRFSAERPKGSFSTLEIQRTEQGDSAMYLCASRGLTEQYFGPGTRLTVT.

This clone was recorded only once. This rearrangement joins TRBV6-6 to TRBJ2-7; 9 bases align to TRBD1. Germline CDR1 is MNHNY and CDR2 is SVGAGI (reference sequence). The CDR3 covers 16 residues. The V and J ends lost 2 bases and 1 base, in that order; junction bases with no gene match: 6. CDR3 sequence: CASSYEQGALSYEQYF. CDR3 DNA sequence: TGTGCCAGCAGTTACGAACAGGGGGCTCTATCCTACGAGCAGTACTTC.

V is TRBV6-5 and J is TRBJ2-1; D gene unclear. The ends were cut back, 0 bases at V and 9 bases at J, with 12 bases in the middle. Germline values: CDR1 MNHEY, CDR2 SVGAGI. The CDR3 has 14 amino acids. The CDR3 here is CASSYSKMSLEQFF. The CDR3 bases are TGTGCCAGCAGTTACTCGAAAATGAGCCTTGAGCAGTTCTTC.

This chain uses TRBV19 with TRBJ1-5, with D unclear. The CDR3 is 14 amino acids. CDR1 is LNHDA and CDR2 is SQIVND in the germline V gene (reference sequence). The V end lost 2 bases, the J end lost 7 bases, and 12 bases lay between the germline ends. The CDR3 spells CASSIQWERQPQHF. CDR3 in DNA: TGTGCCAGTAGTATACAGTGGGAGAGGCAGCCCCAGCATTTT.

The chain uses TRBV4-2 and TRBJ1-5; TRBD1 is a possible D gene (5 bases). Germline-derived CDR1 and CDR2 are LGHNA and YNFKEQ. Trimming removed 2 bases at V and 2 bases at J, with 13 bases between. The CDR3 is made up of 16 amino acids. CDR3 region: CASSQNPRGGNQPQHF. CDR3 coding DNA: TGTGCCAGCAGCCAAAACCCAAGGGGTGGCAATCAGCCCCAGCATTTT.

This clone was seen a handful of times. The chain employs TRBV2 and TRBJ1-5; possibly TRBD1 for D (5 bases). V dropped 10 bases and J dropped 0 bases, with 13 bases sitting between them. Germline assignment: CDR1 SNHLY and CDR2 FYNNEI. CDR3 length: 14 residues. The CDR3 DNA follows: TGTGCCACTCGGGGGGATCTTAGCAATCAGCCCCAGCATTTT. Translating gives CATRGDLSNQPQHF. Using reference TRBV2 and TRBJ1-5 for the parts outside the CDR3, the full variable domain is EPEVTQTPSHQVTQMGQEVILRCVPISNHLYFYWYRQILGQKVEFLVSFYNNEISEKSEIFDDQFSVERPDGSNFTLKIRSTKLEDSAMYFCATRGDLSNQPQHFGDGTRLSIL.